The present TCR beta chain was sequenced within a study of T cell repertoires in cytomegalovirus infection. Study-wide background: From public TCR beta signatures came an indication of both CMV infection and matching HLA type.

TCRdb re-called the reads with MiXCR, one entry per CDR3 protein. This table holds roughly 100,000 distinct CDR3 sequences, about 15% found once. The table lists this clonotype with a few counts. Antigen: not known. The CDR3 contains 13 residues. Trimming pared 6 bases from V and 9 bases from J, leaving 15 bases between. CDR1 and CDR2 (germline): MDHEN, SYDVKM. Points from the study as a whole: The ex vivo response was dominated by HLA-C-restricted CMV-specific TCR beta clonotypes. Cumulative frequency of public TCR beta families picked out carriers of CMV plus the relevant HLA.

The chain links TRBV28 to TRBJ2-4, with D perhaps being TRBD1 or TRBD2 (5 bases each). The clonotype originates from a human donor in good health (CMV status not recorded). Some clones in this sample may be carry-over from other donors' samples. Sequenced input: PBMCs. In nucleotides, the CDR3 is TGTGCCAGCAGGGGTAATCGGGGCGGCATTCAGTACTTC. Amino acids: CASRGNRGGIQYF.